The entry that follows covers one T cell receptor beta chain sequence. The antigen is undetermined. A junction end diverges from the germline sequence, so it may reflect a read error. The data originate from a study of T cell responses to AZD1222 COVID-19 vaccine. For the study at large: Pooled in the analysis were second doses at about 4 or about 12 weeks.

General study points: Most donors were white British, females outnumbered males, and clonal diversity was possibly underestimated. Targeting of unmutated variant regions was reportedly seen in nearly half of spike-specific TCRs.

TCRdb's table, derived via immunoSEQ multiplex PCR, lists solely in-frame clones and lacks some. The table records roughly 140,000 clones, approximately 94% of them present only once. Sample: peripheral blood, taken on day 0 of AZD1222 vaccination. The TCR comes from an adult in good health.

Here the CDR3 DNA reads TGCGCCAGCAGACAAGAAGTGGGGGGGGCTTCCAATGAGCAGTTCTTC. Its translation: CASRQEVGGASNEQFF. The V call is TRBV4-1, the J call TRBJ2-1; possibly TRBD2 for D (7 bases). The CDR3 spans 16 residues. Germline lookup yields CDR1 MGHRA and CDR2 YSYEKL.